This is a list of T cell receptor beta chains from one sample in a study of shared clonotypes between healthy human individuals. Produced via immunoSEQ multiplex PCR; TCRdb's table is partial and in-frame only. The sample lists some 1.5 million clones, under 99% occurring once. Sequencing input: naive CD4+ T cells sorted from blood. The receptors were sampled from a man aged 30 to 45 in good health. CDR3s include the opening cysteine and the closing phenylalanine or tryptophan. Fields, in order: clone size, J gene, D gene, V gene, CDR3 protein, CDR3 DNA. D genes are given only for firm matches. Clone size is not always given. Where it is, it says once, few, many or a class for expanded clones.

clone_size: .; j_call: TRBJ2-6; d_call: TRBD1; v_call: TRBV5-1; cdr3_aa: CASSQGQAGGGSGANVLTF; cdr3_nt: TGCGCCAGCAGCCAGGGACAGGCGGGTGGTGGCTCTGGGGCCAACGTCCTGACTTTC
clone_size: .; j_call: TRBJ2-3; d_call: TRBD2; v_call: TRBV14; cdr3_aa: CASGIAGVRGDTQYF; cdr3_nt: TGTGCCAGCGGCATAGCGGGAGTGAGGGGAGATACGCAGTATTTT
clone_size: .; j_call: TRBJ2-7; d_call: .; v_call: TRBV6-1; cdr3_aa: CASSNGATYEQYF; cdr3_nt: TGTGCCAGCAGTAACGGGGCTACCTACGAGCAGTACTTC
clone_size: .; j_call: TRBJ2-7; d_call: .; v_call: TRBV30; cdr3_aa: CAWSQGIYEQYF; cdr3_nt: TGTGCCTGGAGTCAGGGGATCTACGAGCAGTACTTC
clone_size: .; j_call: TRBJ2-7; d_call: TRBD1; v_call: TRBV7-8; cdr3_aa: CASSNDWTGSSYEQYF; cdr3_nt: TGTGCCAGCAGCAACGACTGGACAGGGAGCTCCTACGAGCAGTACTTC
clone_size: .; j_call: TRBJ1-2; d_call: .; v_call: TRBV18; cdr3_aa: CASSPLGDPGYTF; cdr3_nt: TGTGCCAGCTCACCACTGGGGGATCCTGGCTACACCTTC
clone_size: .; j_call: TRBJ1-2; d_call: .; v_call: TRBV5-1; cdr3_aa: CASNTGLNYGYTF; cdr3_nt: TGCGCCAGCAATACAGGACTTAACTATGGCTACACCTTC
clone_size: .; j_call: TRBJ2-7; d_call: TRBD2; v_call: TRBV9; cdr3_aa: CASSARAGGPYEQYF; cdr3_nt: TGTGCCAGCAGCGCTCGAGCGGGAGGGCCGTACGAGCAGTACTTC
clone_size: .; j_call: TRBJ2-3; d_call: .; v_call: TRBV11-2; cdr3_aa: CAMSGASFLQSTDTQYF; cdr3_nt: TGTGCCATGTCCGGGGCTAGTTTTTTACAAAGCACAGATACGCAGTATTTT
clone_size: .; j_call: TRBJ2-3; d_call: .; v_call: TRBV11-3; cdr3_aa: CASSLGQENTDTQYF; cdr3_nt: TGTGCCAGCAGCTTAGGACAGGAGAACACAGATACGCAGTATTTT
clone_size: .; j_call: TRBJ2-1; d_call: TRBD2; v_call: TRBV18; cdr3_aa: CASSPFYSGGSQKGEQFF; cdr3_nt: TGTGCCAGCTCACCATTTTACTCGGGGGGATCCCAGAAAGGCGAGCAGTTCTTC
clone_size: .; j_call: TRBJ2-3; d_call: TRBD2; v_call: TRBV9; cdr3_aa: CASSLRMASGRLTDTQYF; cdr3_nt: TGTGCCAGCAGCCTGAGAATGGCTAGCGGGAGGCTCACAGATACGCAGTATTTT
clone_size: .; j_call: TRBJ1-4; d_call: .; v_call: TRBV19; cdr3_aa: CASSRTGTIATNEKLFF; cdr3_nt: TGTGCCAGTAGTCGGACTGGGACCATCGCAACTAATGAAAAACTGTTTTTT
clone_size: .; j_call: TRBJ2-7; d_call: TRBD1; v_call: TRBV7-9; cdr3_aa: CASSPLTGTYEQYF; cdr3_nt: TGTGCCAGCAGCCCCTTGACAGGGACCTACGAGCAGTACTTC
clone_size: .; j_call: TRBJ1-5; d_call: .; v_call: TRBV15; cdr3_aa: CATSETRDLPQHF; cdr3_nt: TGTGCCACCAGCGAGACAAGAGATCTGCCCCAGCATTTT
clone_size: .; j_call: TRBJ2-7; d_call: .; v_call: TRBV28; cdr3_aa: CASSDMTYVGDEQYF; cdr3_nt: TGTGCCAGCAGCGACATGACCTATGTCGGGGACGAGCAGTACTTC
clone_size: .; j_call: TRBJ2-1; d_call: TRBD1; v_call: TRBV28; cdr3_aa: CASSLGQGVINEQFF; cdr3_nt: TGTGCCAGCAGTTTAGGACAGGGGGTTATTAATGAGCAGTTCTTC
clone_size: .; j_call: TRBJ2-1; d_call: TRBD1; v_call: TRBV6-1; cdr3_aa: CASSSRDRGGGEQFF; cdr3_nt: TGTGCCAGCAGTTCCCGAGACAGGGGTGGGGGTGAGCAGTTCTTC
clone_size: .; j_call: TRBJ2-7; d_call: TRBD1; v_call: TRBV11-2; cdr3_aa: CASILYLGQGNEQYF; cdr3_nt: TGTGCCAGCATTCTCTATCTGGGACAGGGCAACGAGCAGTACTTC
clone_size: .; j_call: TRBJ2-7; d_call: .; v_call: TRBV30; cdr3_aa: CAWSVLGPKSYEQYF; cdr3_nt: TGTGCCTGGAGTGTACTAGGGCCCAAGTCCTACGAGCAGTACTTC
clone_size: .; j_call: TRBJ1-5; d_call: TRBD1; v_call: TRBV7-9; cdr3_aa: CASSKTGAGIYSNQPQHF; cdr3_nt: TGTGCCAGCAGCAAGACAGGGGCGGGTATATATAGCAATCAGCCCCAGCATTTT
clone_size: .; j_call: TRBJ2-7; d_call: TRBD2; v_call: TRBV18; cdr3_aa: CASSPPGVAGTYEQYF; cdr3_nt: TGTGCCAGCTCACCACCGGGGGTAGCGGGCACCTACGAGCAGTACTTC
clone_size: .; j_call: TRBJ2-2; d_call: TRBD1; v_call: TRBV5-1; cdr3_aa: CASSTGQGNTGELFF; cdr3_nt: TGCGCCAGCAGCACCGGACAGGGGAACACCGGGGAGCTGTTTTTT
clone_size: .; j_call: TRBJ1-1; d_call: .; v_call: TRBV4-3; cdr3_aa: CASSQVRSTNTEAFF; cdr3_nt: TGCGCCAGCAGCCAAGTCAGGTCAACGAACACTGAAGCTTTCTTT
clone_size: .; j_call: TRBJ2-3; d_call: TRBD2; v_call: TRBV9; cdr3_aa: CASSALLAGGRDTQYF; cdr3_nt: TGTGCCAGCAGCGCTCTACTAGCGGGAGGACGAGATACGCAGTATTTT
clone_size: once; j_call: TRBJ2-7; d_call: TRBD2; v_call: TRBV29-1; cdr3_aa: CSVASGLDTYEQYF; cdr3_nt: TGCAGCGTTGCATCGGGACTAGATACCTACGAGCAGTACTTC
clone_size: .; j_call: TRBJ2-7; d_call: .; v_call: TRBV1; cdr3_aa: CTSSQPGQGTPYEQYF; cdr3_nt: TGCACCAGCAGCCAGCCGGGACAGGGAACCCCCTACGAGCAGTACTTC
clone_size: .; j_call: TRBJ2-3; d_call: .; v_call: TRBV7-9; cdr3_aa: CASSPGGHTQYF; cdr3_nt: TGTGCCAGCAGCCCGGGGGGCCATACGCAGTATTTT
clone_size: .; j_call: TRBJ1-5; d_call: TRBD1; v_call: TRBV18; cdr3_aa: CASSQGQGNVQPQHF; cdr3_nt: TGTGCCAGCTCCCAGGGACAGGGGAATGTTCAGCCCCAGCATTTT
clone_size: .; j_call: TRBJ2-7; d_call: .; v_call: TRBV7-8; cdr3_aa: CASDNVKLGLDYEQYF; cdr3_nt: TGTGCCAGCGATAACGTTAAATTGGGTCTGGACTACGAGCAGTACTTC
clone_size: .; j_call: TRBJ2-2; d_call: .; v_call: TRBV2; cdr3_aa: CASIMTVNTGELFF; cdr3_nt: TGTGCCAGCATTATGACAGTGAACACCGGGGAGCTGTTTTTT
clone_size: .; j_call: TRBJ2-5; d_call: .; v_call: TRBV27; cdr3_aa: CASSWKRGRGRETQYF; cdr3_nt: TGTGCCAGCAGTTGGAAAAGGGGGCGCGGGAGGGAGACCCAGTACTTC
clone_size: .; j_call: TRBJ2-3; d_call: .; v_call: TRBV9; cdr3_aa: CASSPSQGFSTDTQYF; cdr3_nt: TGTGCCAGCAGCCCTAGCCAGGGATTTAGCACAGATACGCAGTATTTT
clone_size: .; j_call: TRBJ2-7; d_call: .; v_call: TRBV19; cdr3_aa: CASSIFGGVTPGEQYF; cdr3_nt: TGTGCCAGTAGTATCTTTGGGGGAGTAACTCCGGGCGAGCAGTACTTC
clone_size: .; j_call: TRBJ1-2; d_call: TRBD1; v_call: TRBV6-1; cdr3_aa: CATRQGQLFYTF; cdr3_nt: TGTGCCACCCGACAGGGGCAACTTTTCTACACCTTC
clone_size: .; j_call: TRBJ2-7; d_call: .; v_call: TRBV5-1; cdr3_aa: CASSSARGIGQSSYEQYF; cdr3_nt: TGCGCCAGCAGCTCCGCACGGGGGATCGGTCAGAGCTCCTACGAGCAGTACTTC
clone_size: .; j_call: TRBJ1-2; d_call: .; v_call: TRBV19; cdr3_aa: CASKDIRYGYTF; cdr3_nt: TGTGCCAGCAAGGACATCCGATATGGCTACACCTTC
clone_size: .; j_call: TRBJ2-3; d_call: .; v_call: TRBV5-1; cdr3_aa: CASSSTDLLRVGTDTQYF; cdr3_nt: TGCGCCAGCAGCTCGACGGACCTCCTCCGCGTGGGGACAGATACGCAGTATTTT
clone_size: .; j_call: TRBJ2-3; d_call: .; v_call: TRBV18; cdr3_aa: CASSPPSIADTQYF; cdr3_nt: TGTGCCAGCTCACCACCGTCAATCGCAGATACGCAGTATTTT
clone_size: .; j_call: TRBJ1-2; d_call: .; v_call: TRBV18; cdr3_aa: CASSPPVGGAGYTF; cdr3_nt: TGTGCCAGCTCACCACCCGTCGGGGGTGCCGGCTACACCTTC
clone_size: .; j_call: TRBJ1-3; d_call: TRBD1; v_call: TRBV9; cdr3_aa: CASSPRQGREGNTIYF; cdr3_nt: TGTGCCAGCAGCCCTCGACAGGGAAGGGAAGGAAACACCATATATTTT
clone_size: .; j_call: TRBJ2-7; d_call: .; v_call: TRBV27; cdr3_aa: CASSLWPGAYEQYF; cdr3_nt: TGTGCCAGCAGTTTATGGCCAGGGGCCTACGAGCAGTACTTC